This T cell receptor (beta chain) was identified in a study of blood T cells in healthy people across ages. This CDR3 comprises 17 residues. V was shortened by 4 bases and J by 0 bases, with 13 bases between the two germline ends. Germline-derived CDR1 and CDR2 are MNHEY and SVGEGT. Combining a sample-barcoded 5' primer with a J-beta primer mix, a second PCR ran for 7 to 11 cycles. TCRdb itself ran the 5' RACE reads through MiXCR, one entry per CDR3 protein. Here the sample spans roughly 570,000 distinct CDR3 sequences, about 26% being singletons. Sequencing was carried out using blood. V and J are TRBV6-2 or TRBV6-3 and TRBJ2-6; D unclear. This TCR came from an older woman in good health. CDR3 coding DNA: TGTGCCAGCAGTTCCCTTGGGTCTTTCTCTGGGGCCAACGTCCTGACTTTC. Its protein product is CASSSLGSFSGANVLTF.